These 5 T cell receptor beta chains came from one sample sequenced in a study of CD8+ T cells in alopecia areata. The treatment is: oral pan-JAK inhibitor, 5-10 mg twice daily. The authors extracted RNA and reverse transcribed it into cDNA as the sequencing template. Measured with immunoSEQ multiplex PCR; TCRdb has only the in-frame clones, and not every one. This table holds 150,000 to 200,000 clones, approximately 57% found once. This material consisted of CD4+ T cells sorted from blood, taken at week 24, from a patient treated with tofacitinib. Every receptor here comes from a human donor with alopecia areata.

This chain links TRBV7-2 with TRBJ2-1; D perhaps matches TRBD2 (6 bases). Germline V CDR1 and CDR2: SGHTA, FQGNSA. This CDR3 is 12 amino acids long. The V gene lost 5 bases and the J gene lost 15 bases, with 17 bases spanning the gap. CDR3 sequence (DNA): TGTGCCAGCAGCCCCGGGACTCTCGAGAGGTTCTTC. Translated, it gives CASSPGTLERFF. The full variable domain, completed using reference TRBV7-2 and TRBJ2-1, is GAGVSQSPSNKVTEKGKDVELRCDPISGHTALYWYRQSLGQGLEFLIYFQGNSAPDKSGLPSDRFSAERTGGSVSTLTIQRTQQEDSAVYLCASSPGTLERFFGPGTRLTVL.

This clone was found a few times. The chain recombines TRBV7-2 with TRBJ1-5; D gene unclear. Germline CDR1 reads SGHTA; CDR2 reads FQGNSA. This CDR3 comprises 13 residues. V shed 5 bases and J shed 6 bases, with 11 bases lying between them. In DNA, the CDR3 is TGTGCCAGCAGCATAGGTCCTTCTCAGCCCCAGCATTTT. This sequence encodes CASSIGPSQPQHF.

The J gene is TRBJ1-2, the V gene TRBV13; D is unclear. The CDR3 consists of 13 residues. From germline, CDR1 is PRHDT and CDR2 FYEKMQ (reference sequence). V shed 1 base and J shed 4 bases, with 7 bases lying between them. DNA for the CDR3: TGTGCCAGCAGCTTAGCCCAATCCTATGGCTACACCTTC. This encodes CASSLAQSYGYTF.

The rearrangement uses TRBV4-3 and TRBJ2-7; 7 bases line up with TRBD1. There are 16 residues in the CDR3. The V gene end was trimmed by 0 bases and the J gene end by 5 bases; junction bases not matched to a gene: 10. Germline V gene sequence: CDR1 LGHNA, CDR2 YSLEER. CDR3 coding DNA: TGCGCCAGCAGCCAAGACGTCGGCAGGGGGACCGACGAGCAGTACTTC. Translated: CASSQDVGRGTDEQYF.

The chain couples TRBV18 to TRBJ1-5, with D uncertain. Germline CDR1 KGHSH, CDR2 LQKENI. The CDR3 extends over 13 amino acids. V dropped 0 bases and J dropped 4 bases, with 4 bases sitting between them. The CDR3 region has the DNA TGTGCCAGCTCACCACCTGGAAATCAGCCCCAGCATTTT. It yields the protein CASSPPGNQPQHF.